This is a list of T cell receptor beta chains from one sample in a study of cytomegalovirus exposure and HLA in healthy donors. The method was immunoSEQ multiplex PCR; TCRdb's version includes in-frame clones alone and lacks a portion of them. The profile covers more than 85,000 clones, with 63% appearing a single time and about 4.4% taken by the ten largest. Sequencing was done on a sample of PBMCs. All receptors derive from a human donor in good health. CDR3s include the opening cysteine and the closing phenylalanine or tryptophan. D genes are given only for firm matches. Clone size is shown for a subset of rows, as once, few, many or a class of expanded clone.

j_gene | d_gene | v_gene | abundance | CDR3aa | CDR3nt
TRBJ2-6 | TRBD2 | TRBV11-3 | . | CASSPGGGRRSGANVLTF | TGTGCCAGCAGCCCGGGGGGAGGGCGACGCTCTGGGGCCAACGTCCTGACTTTC
TRBJ1-3 | . | TRBV28 | . | CASSLASSGNTIYF | TGTGCCAGCAGTTTAGCGAGTTCTGGAAACACCATATATTTT
TRBJ2-2 | TRBD1 | TRBV7-7 | few | CASSLTGGTGELFF | TGTGCCAGCAGCTTAACAGGGGGCACCGGGGAGCTGTTTTTT
TRBJ1-3 | . | TRBV27 | . | CASSRGGVGNTIYF | TGTGCCAGCAGTAGGGGGGGAGTTGGAAACACCATATATTTT
TRBJ2-3 | . | TRBV6-5 | . | CASRRAGITDTQYF | TGTGCCAGCCGCCGGGCAGGGATCACAGATACGCAGTATTTT
TRBJ1-2 | . | TRBV5-1 | . | CASSQTGINGYTF | TGCGCCAGCAGCCAAACAGGGATCAATGGCTACACCTTC
TRBJ1-4 | . | TRBV5-1 | . | CASRTGEKLFF | TGCGCCAGCAGAACAGGGGAAAAACTGTTTTTT
TRBJ1-1 | . | TRBV5-8 | . | CASSLVRSEAFF | TGTGCCAGCAGCTTGGTCCGTTCGGAGGCTTTCTTT
TRBJ2-2 | TRBD2 | TRBV5-1 | few | CASSLASSGISRGELFF | TGCGCCAGCAGCTTGGCTTCTAGCGGGATCTCACGGGGGGAGCTGTTTTTT
TRBJ2-5 | . | TRBV5-1 | few | CASSLGNSQETQYF | TGCGCCAGCAGCTTGGGCAACTCACAAGAGACCCAGTACTTC
TRBJ2-2 | . | TRBV28 | . | CASSLWSGGRAGELFF | TGTGCCAGCAGTTTATGGTCCGGGGGGCGCGCCGGGGAGCTGTTTTTT
TRBJ2-1 | TRBD2 | TRBV7-6 | few | CASSLGGTSGSDEQFF | TGTGCCAGCAGCTTAGGAGGGACTAGCGGGAGCGATGAGCAGTTCTTC
TRBJ2-1 | TRBD2 | TRBV4-1 | . | CASSPRPLAVFYNEQFF | TGCGCCAGCAGCCCCCGCCCACTAGCGGTTTTCTACAATGAGCAGTTCTTC
TRBJ2-3 | . | TRBV7-3 | . | CASSLIQGSTDTQYF | TGTGCCAGCAGCTTAATTCAGGGAAGCACAGATACGCAGTATTTT
TRBJ2-5 | TRBD1 | TRBV14 | . | CASSQFRGTGMEETQYF | TGTGCCAGCAGCCAATTCCGGGGGACAGGGATGGAAGAGACCCAGTACTTC
TRBJ1-3 | TRBD1 | TRBV28 | . | CASSSGGSGNTIYF | TGTGCCAGCAGTTCAGGGGGCTCTGGAAACACCATATATTTT
TRBJ2-7 | TRBD1 | TRBV27 | once | CASSPRPGGSYEQYF | TGTGCCAGCAGTCCCCGACCAGGGGGCTCCTACGAGCAGTACTTC
TRBJ1-5 | . | TRBV7-2 | . | CASSFFQGPWPQHF | TGTGCCAGCAGCTTTTTTCAGGGGCCGTGGCCCCAGCATTTT
TRBJ1-2 | . | TRBV4-1 | few | CASNQAPTTGVYGYTF | TGCGCCAGCAACCAAGCGCCGACGACAGGAGTGTATGGCTACACCTTC
TRBJ1-2 | . | TRBV28 | few | CASSPDSTNYGYTF | TGTGCCAGCAGCCCGGACAGTACTAACTATGGCTACACCTTC
TRBJ2-7 | TRBD2 | TRBV19 | few | CASSEGLANYEQYF | TGTGCCAGTAGCGAGGGACTAGCAAACTACGAGCAGTACTTC
TRBJ2-1 | . | TRBV14 | . | CASSQLLADYNEQFF | TGTGCCAGCAGCCAGTTACTAGCTGATTACAATGAGCAGTTCTTC
TRBJ2-5 | . | TRBV4-2 | . | CASSQDLPGSRETQYF | TGTGCCAGCAGCCAAGATCTCCCGGGATCACGGGAGACCCAGTACTTC
TRBJ1-5 | . | TRBV28 | . | CASSSRSNQPQHF | TGTGCCAGCAGTTCGCGTAGTAATCAGCCCCAGCATTTT
TRBJ1-2 | TRBD1 | TRBV27 | few | CASSLSIPTGYGGYTF | TGTGCCAGCAGTTTATCCATACCGACAGGGTATGGTGGCTACACCTTC
TRBJ2-1 | TRBD2 | TRBV28 | . | CASSPIGTSDEQFF | TGTGCCAGCAGTCCGATAGGGACTAGCGATGAGCAGTTCTTC
TRBJ2-5 | TRBD2 | TRBV6-6 | . | CASKDSGGQETQYF | TGTGCCAGCAAGGATAGCGGGGGCCAAGAGACCCAGTACTTC
TRBJ1-1 | TRBD1 | TRBV28 | . | CASSLTGDSEAFF | TGTGCCAGCAGTTTAACGGGGGACAGTGAAGCTTTCTTT
TRBJ2-7 | . | TRBV19 | few | CASSFGQTYEQYF | TGTGCCAGTAGTTTCGGACAGACCTACGAGCAGTACTTC
TRBJ2-2 | TRBD1 | TRBV5-1 | . | CASSGTGPNTGELFF | TGCGCCAGCAGCGGGACAGGGCCGAACACCGGGGAGCTGTTTTTT
TRBJ2-3 | TRBD1 | TRBV14 | . | CASSPGQGARSSFTDTQYF | TGTGCCAGCAGCCCTGGACAGGGGGCAAGGTCAAGCTTTACAGATACGCAGTATTTT
TRBJ2-1 | . | TRBV21-1 | once | CASSKRLLAGEHLSDNEQFF | TGTGCCAGCAGCAAAAGGTTGCTAGCGGGAGAGCATCTTTCCGACAATGAGCAGTTCTTC
TRBJ1-5 | TRBD1 | TRBV30 | few | CAWSARGPPDQPQHF | TGTGCCTGGAGTGCCAGGGGGCCGCCCGATCAGCCCCAGCATTTT
TRBJ2-1 | TRBD2 | TRBV7-9 | . | CASSSKPLAGGLDEQFF | TGTGCCAGCAGCTCAAAACCTCTAGCGGGGGGGTTGGATGAGCAGTTCTTC
TRBJ2-2 | . | TRBV27 | . | CASSSLSRPNTGELFF | TGTGCCAGCAGTTCTTTGTCCAGGCCGAACACCGGGGAGCTGTTTTTT
TRBJ2-1 | TRBD2 | TRBV7-9 | . | CASSARLAAALRPYNEQFF | TGTGCCAGCAGCGCAAGACTAGCGGCCGCCCTCAGGCCCTACAATGAGCAGTTCTTC
TRBJ2-1 | . | TRBV5-1 | once | CASSGVSGYNEQFF | TGCGCCAGCAGCGGGGTAAGCGGCTACAATGAGCAGTTCTTC
TRBJ1-1 | TRBD1 | TRBV6-6 | . | CASRTRDSEAFF | TGTGCCAGCAGAACTAGGGACAGTGAAGCTTTCTTT
TRBJ2-1 | . | TRBV5-1 | . | CASSLEGRVYNEQFF | TGCGCCAGCAGCTTAGAAGGGCGGGTTTACAATGAGCAGTTCTTC
TRBJ1-5 | . | TRBV15 | . | CATSREGQQILQPQHF | TGTGCCACCAGCAGGGAGGGGCAGCAGATACTACAGCCCCAGCATTTT
TRBJ2-1 | TRBD1 | TRBV19 | few | CASSRKQGAGNEQFF | TGTGCCAGTAGTAGGAAACAGGGGGCGGGCAATGAGCAGTTCTTC
TRBJ1-1 | . | TRBV19 | . | CASSISGNNEAFF | TGTGCCAGTAGTATTTCAGGCAATAATGAAGCTTTCTTT
TRBJ1-5 | . | TRBV28 | . | CASSFTGPNQPQHF | TGTGCCAGCAGTTTTACGGGTCCCAATCAGCCCCAGCATTTT
TRBJ2-2 | TRBD2 | TRBV7-3 | . | CASSFLAGGTGELFF | TGTGCCAGCAGCTTTCTAGCGGGAGGCACCGGGGAGCTGTTTTTT
TRBJ2-7 | TRBD1 | TRBV11-2 | . | CASSPRDRDVEQYF | TGTGCCAGCAGCCCCAGGGACAGGGATGTCGAGCAGTACTTC
TRBJ2-3 | . | TRBV30 | . | CAWSVRGFSTDTQYF | TGTGCCTGGAGTGTACGCGGGTTTAGCACAGATACGCAGTATTTT
TRBJ2-1 | TRBD2 | TRBV27 | few | CASRGLAGGYSEQFF | TGTGCCAGCAGGGGACTAGCGGGAGGATACAGTGAGCAGTTCTTC
TRBJ1-2 | TRBD1 | TRBV5-6 | . | CASSYVQGSGYTF | TGTGCCAGCAGCTATGTACAGGGGTCTGGCTACACCTTC
TRBJ1-1 | . | TRBV5-5 | . | CASSFLQMNTEAFF | TGTGCCAGCAGCTTTCTACAGATGAACACTGAAGCTTTCTTT
TRBJ2-7 | . | TRBV4-1 | . | CASSQVGGGNEQYF | TGCGCCAGCAGCCAAGTTGGGGGGGGCAACGAGCAGTACTTC
TRBJ2-2 | TRBD2 | TRBV14 | few | CASSQVAPGLAGNTGELFF | TGTGCCAGCAGCCAAGTTGCTCCGGGACTAGCGGGGAACACCGGGGAGCTGTTTTTT